This T cell receptor beta chain was sequenced for a study of T cell repertoires in cytomegalovirus infection. Looking at the study overall: It can be stated that public TCR beta signatures indicated CMV infection as well as a matching HLA type.

A single record per CDR3 protein comes from TCRdb applying MiXCR to the reads. The sample has 60,000 to 85,000 distinct CDR3 sequences, 20% to 25% seen once. CDR1 is MNHNY and CDR2 is SVGAGI in the germline V gene (reference sequence). This CDR3 has 13 amino acids. V was shortened by 8 bases and J by 4 bases, with 11 bases between the two germline ends. This clonotype appeared a few times. Its target is not known. Input material: PBMCs, sequenced either directly or after in vitro stimulation (not recorded which). This TCR was sampled from a human donor in good health (CMV status not recorded). Some clones in this sample may be carry-over from other donors' samples. The gene calls are TRBV6-6 and TRBJ2-2; D is possibly TRBD1 or TRBD2 (5 bases each). In nucleotides, the CDR3 is TGTGCCAGCGGGGGTTCAGTCACCGGGGAGCTGTTTTTT. Translated, it gives CASGGSVTGELFF.